Sequencing of this T cell receptor beta chain was carried out in a study of CD8 T cells in Susac syndrome. Whole-study context: Within the sequenced Susac syndrome patient group, over five exhibited active disease and under 10 were in remission. Broader study findings: CD4+ repertoires of Susac syndrome patients lacked detectable clonal expansion.

The sample holds one count of this clonotype. The antigen is unknown. Reverse transcription of roughly 0.5 to 1 ug RNA was performed with random hexamers. TCR beta CDR3 was amplified by immunoSEQ multiplex PCR. This amplification extended across 54 Vbeta and 13 Jbeta segments. TCRdb independently ran MiXCR on the immunoSEQ multiplex PCR reads; one entry per CDR3 protein. The data show about 180,000 distinct CDR3 sequences, with roughly 94% seen just once and approximately 0.099% held by the top ten. The TCR comes from a human donor with Susac syndrome. Material: CD4+ T cells from PBMCs.

CDR3 loop: CASSSLGGQPQHF. The CDR3 bases are TGTGCCAGCAGCTCACTCGGTGGTCAGCCCCAGCATTTT. V and J are TRBV7-9 and TRBJ1-5; D ambiguous. Between the trimmed V and J ends, which lost 4 bases and 6 bases, there was a span of 10 bases. The CDR3 is made up of 13 amino acids. In germline, CDR1 is SEHNR, CDR2 FQNEAQ (reference sequence).